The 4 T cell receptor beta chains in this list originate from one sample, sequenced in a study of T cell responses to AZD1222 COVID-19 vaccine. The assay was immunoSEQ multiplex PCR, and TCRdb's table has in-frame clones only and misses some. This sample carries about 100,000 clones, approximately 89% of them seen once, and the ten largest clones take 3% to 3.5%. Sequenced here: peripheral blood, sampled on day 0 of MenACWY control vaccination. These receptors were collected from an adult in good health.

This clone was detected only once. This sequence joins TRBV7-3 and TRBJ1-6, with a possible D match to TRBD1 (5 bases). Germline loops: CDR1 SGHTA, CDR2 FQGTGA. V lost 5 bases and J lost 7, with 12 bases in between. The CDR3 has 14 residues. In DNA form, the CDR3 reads TGTGCCAGCAGCAGCGGGACTGCCAATTCACCCCTCCACTTT. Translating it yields CASSSGTANSPLHF.

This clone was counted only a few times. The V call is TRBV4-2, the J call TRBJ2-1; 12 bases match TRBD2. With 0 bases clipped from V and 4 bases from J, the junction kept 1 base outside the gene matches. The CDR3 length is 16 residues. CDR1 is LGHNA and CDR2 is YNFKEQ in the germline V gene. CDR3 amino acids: CASSQETSGGYNEQFF. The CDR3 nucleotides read TGTGCCAGCAGCCAAGAGACTAGCGGGGGATACAATGAGCAGTTCTTC.

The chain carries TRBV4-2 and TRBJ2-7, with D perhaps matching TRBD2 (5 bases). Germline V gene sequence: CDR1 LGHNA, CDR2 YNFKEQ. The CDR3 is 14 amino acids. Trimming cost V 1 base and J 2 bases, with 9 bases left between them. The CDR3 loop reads CASSQGEGPYEQYF. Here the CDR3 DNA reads TGTGCCAGCAGCCAAGGAGAGGGTCCCTACGAGCAGTACTTC.

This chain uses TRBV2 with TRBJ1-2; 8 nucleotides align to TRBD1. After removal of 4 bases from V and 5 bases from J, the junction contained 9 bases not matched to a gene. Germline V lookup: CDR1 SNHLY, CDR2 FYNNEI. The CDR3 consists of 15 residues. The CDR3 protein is CASSGTGRGRYGYTF. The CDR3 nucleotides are TGTGCCAGCAGTGGGACAGGGCGAGGTAGGTATGGCTACACCTTC.